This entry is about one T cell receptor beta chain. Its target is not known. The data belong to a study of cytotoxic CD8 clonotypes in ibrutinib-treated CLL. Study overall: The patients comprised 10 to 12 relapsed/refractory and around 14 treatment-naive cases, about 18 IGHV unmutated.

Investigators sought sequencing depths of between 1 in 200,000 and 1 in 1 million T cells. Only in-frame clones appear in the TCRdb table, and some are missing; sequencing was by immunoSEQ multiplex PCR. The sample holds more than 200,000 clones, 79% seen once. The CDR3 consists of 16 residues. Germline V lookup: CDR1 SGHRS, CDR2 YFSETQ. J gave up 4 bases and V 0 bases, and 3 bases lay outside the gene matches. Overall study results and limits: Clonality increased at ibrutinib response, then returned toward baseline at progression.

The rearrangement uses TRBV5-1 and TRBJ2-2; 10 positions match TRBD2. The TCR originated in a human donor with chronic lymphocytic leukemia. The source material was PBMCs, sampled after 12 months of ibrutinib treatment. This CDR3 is CASSLEAGGPTGELFF. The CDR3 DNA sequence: TGCGCCAGCAGCTTGGAAGCGGGAGGGCCCACCGGGGAGCTGTTTTTT.